This entry lists 31 T cell receptor beta chains sequenced from one sample in a study of T cell responses to AZD1222 COVID-19 vaccine. Here immunoSEQ multiplex PCR was the method, and the copy in TCRdb shows in-frame clones only, minus some. The sample lists about 140,000 clones; more than 85% were seen once. Sequencing was performed on peripheral blood, taken 28 days after the second AZD1222 dose. The receptors originated from an adult who received the AZD1222 COVID-19 vaccine.

The chain recombines TRBV30 with TRBJ2-7; TRBD1 matches 7 bases. The length of the CDR3 is 14 residues. The germline CDR1 and CDR2 sequences are GTSNPN and SVGIG (reference sequence). The trim removed 2 bases at V and 6 bases at J, leaving 10 bases unmatched. The DNA of the CDR3 is TGTGCCTGGAGTTACAACAGCCACAGGGGCGAGCAGTACTTC. Translated, it gives CAWSYNSHRGEQYF.

The rearrangement joins TRBV11-2 to TRBJ2-3; 7 bases match TRBD1. CDR1 is SGHAT, CDR2 FQNNGV, per germline. Unmatched junction bases numbered 7, after V lost 8 bases and J lost 2 bases. The CDR3 is 14 amino acids. Here the CDR3 reads CASGTVATTDTQYF. The CDR3 nucleotides read TGTGCCAGCGGGACAGTGGCGACCACAGATACGCAGTATTTT. Looking up the rest from reference TRBV11-2 and TRBJ2-3 gives the full variable domain: EAGVAQSPRYKIIEKRQSVAFWCNPISGHATLYWYQQILGQGPKLLIQFQNNGVVDDSQLPKDRFSAERLKGVDSTLKIQPAKLEDSAVYLCASGTVATTDTQYFGPGTRLTVL.

The genes are TRBV28 and TRBJ1-6, with 7 nucleotides matching TRBD1. Trimming took 6 bases from V and 4 from J; bases not matched to a gene: 9. The CDR3 consists of 16 residues. In germline, CDR1 is MDHEN, CDR2 SYDVKM. DNA of the CDR3: TGTGCCAGCAGCCCCCTCGGGACAGAATATAATTCACCCCTCCACTTT. It encodes CASSPLGTEYNSPLHF.

The chain links TRBV28 to TRBJ1-4, with TRBD1 matching 11 bases. Germline V gives CDR1 MDHEN, CDR2 SYDVKM. Losses at the gene ends were 6 bases for V and 6 bases for J; bases not matched to a gene: 12. The CDR3 totals 17 residues. CDR3 sequence: CASSPGTGGMKDEKLFF. CDR3 coding DNA: TGTGCCAGCAGCCCCGGGACAGGGGGGATGAAAGATGAAAAACTGTTTTTT.

The genes are TRBV6-4 and TRBJ2-7; TRBD2 aligns across 9 bases. V lost 6 bases, J lost 0 bases, and 9 bases stayed unmatched. The germline V gene has CDR1 MRHNA and CDR2 SNTAGT. This CDR3 is 16 amino acids long. CDR3 protein: CASRGGLAYSSYEQYF. In DNA, the CDR3 is TGTGCCAGCAGAGGGGGACTAGCCTACAGCTCCTACGAGCAGTACTTC.

CDR3 in amino acids: CASSWGQGLEKLFF. The DNA of the CDR3 is TGTGCCAGCAGTTGGGGACAGGGTTTGGAAAAACTGTTTTTT. The chain is built from TRBV6-5 and TRBJ1-4; 9 bases are a match to TRBD1. Germline V CDR1 and CDR2: MNHEY, SVGAGI. Germline trimming cut 4 bases from V and 8 bases from J; bases unmatched to any gene: 5. This CDR3 contains 14 residues.

The chain is built from TRBV19 and TRBJ1-5; D unresolved. CDR1 and CDR2 from the germline V gene are LNHDA and SQIVND (reference sequence). The CDR3 runs to 16 residues. V shed 3 bases and J shed 6 bases, with 18 bases lying between them. The CDR3, as DNA: TGTGCCAGTAGTATCTCTGGCAACGCAATGGGTCAGCCCCAGCATTTT. Its protein is CASSISGNAMGQPQHF. The full variable domain, its missing parts supplied by reference TRBV19 and TRBJ1-5, is DGGITQSPKYLFRKEGQNVTLSCEQNLNHDAMYWYRQDPGQGLRLIYYSQIVNDFQKGDIAEGYSVSREKKESFPLTVTSAQKNPTAFYLCASSISGNAMGQPQHFGDGTRLSIL.

This clone has more than one count but fewer than ten. This rearrangement joins TRBV18 to TRBJ1-3; a possible D gene is TRBD1 (5 bases). Looked up from germline, CDR1 is KGHSH and CDR2 is LQKENI. The CDR3 runs to 19 residues. V lost 8 bases, J lost 0 bases, and 26 bases lay in between. Written as DNA, the CDR3 is TGTGCCAGCCCTCCCGAGGGGAGGGTGGGGAGGAACTCTGGAAACACCATATATTTT. It codes for CASPPEGRVGRNSGNTIYF.

The genes are TRBV28 and TRBJ1-4, with TRBD1 matching over 7 bases. The CDR3 extends over 15 amino acids. After removal of 11 bases from V and 5 bases from J, the junction contained 14 bases not matched to a gene. Per the germline V gene, CDR1 is MDHEN and CDR2 is SYDVKM. The chain's CDR3 is CAVNNRGTANEKLFF. The CDR3 DNA is TGTGCCGTCAATAATCGAGGGACAGCAAATGAAAAACTGTTTTTT.

The genes are TRBV28 and TRBJ1-2; 11 bases agree with TRBD1. V shed 5 bases, J shed 7 bases, and the junction held 6 bases outside the gene matches. The CDR3 spans 14 residues. CDR1 and CDR2 (germline): MDHEN, SYDVKM. CDR3 sequence (DNA): TGTGCCAGCAGTACAAGGACAGGGGGCCTTGGCTACACCTTC. It translates to CASSTRTGGLGYTF.

The chain joins TRBV7-2 to TRBJ1-1, with 9 positions matching TRBD1. Germline V lookup: CDR1 SGHTA, CDR2 FQGNSA. V trimming: 4 bases; J trimming: 4 bases; junction bases outside the gene matches: 4. The CDR3 covers 14 residues. CDR3 coding DNA: TGTGCCAGCAGCTCAGACAGGGGGAGCACTGAAGCTTTCTTT. Protein: CASSSDRGSTEAFF.

The chain carries TRBV27 and TRBJ1-2, with unresolved D. The CDR3 consists of 13 residues. V gave up 6 bases and J gave up 4 bases, with 12 bases separating them. Germline V lookup: CDR1 MNHEY, CDR2 SMNVEV (reference sequence). The chain's CDR3 is CASRPQGIYGYTF. CDR3 nucleotides: TGTGCCAGCAGACCCCAAGGGATCTATGGCTACACCTTC.

The gene calls are TRBV4-1 and TRBJ1-3; D not resolved. With 2 bases removed from V and 0 bases from J, the gap between germline ends came to 8 bases. The length of the CDR3 is 15 residues. Germline CDR1 MGHRA, CDR2 YSYEKL. The CDR3 DNA is TGCGCCAGCAGCCAATTTTCCGGCTCTGGAAACACCATATATTTT. This codes for CASSQFSGSGNTIYF.

The V gene is TRBV7-8, the J gene TRBJ1-4; D gene unclear. The CDR3 has 16 residues. Germline V CDR1 and CDR2: SGHVS, FQNEAQ. V shed 4 bases and J shed 1 base, with 13 bases lying between them. As DNA, the CDR3 is TGTGCCAGCAGCTCCACCCCTTTAGGAACTAATGAAAAACTGTTTTTT. It specifies CASSSTPLGTNEKLFF. The entire variable domain, with the rest obtained from reference TRBV7-8 and TRBJ1-4, is as follows: GAGVSQSPRYKVAKRGQDVALRCDPISGHVSLFWYQQALGQGPEFLTYFQNEAQLDKSGLPSDRFFAERPEGSVSTLKIQRTQQEDSAVYLCASSSTPLGTNEKLFFGSGTQLSVL.

In nucleotides, the CDR3 is TGTGCCAGCAGTTTATGGGGGCGAGGAGATAATTCACCCCTCCACTTT. As protein: CASSLWGRGDNSPLHF. J is TRBJ1-6 and V is TRBV27; weak D call: TRBD1 (6 bases). The CDR3 is made up of 16 amino acids. Germline CDR1 reads MNHEY; CDR2 reads SMNVEV (reference sequence). V was pared by 1 base and J by 5 bases, with 12 bases between.

CDR3 amino acids: CASRLGTGGNQPQHF. The DNA of the CDR3 is TGTGCCAGCCGATTAGGGACAGGGGGCAATCAGCCCCAGCATTTT. The chain carries TRBV27 and TRBJ1-5, with 10 bases matching TRBD1. V shed 8 bases, J shed 2 bases, and the junction held 6 bases outside the gene matches. In germline, CDR1 is MNHEY, CDR2 SMNVEV (reference sequence). The CDR3 sequence is 15 residues long.

V is TRBV27 and J is TRBJ2-7, with 12 positions matching TRBD1. This CDR3 contains 15 residues. Germline V gene sequence: CDR1 MNHEY, CDR2 SMNVEV (reference sequence). J was trimmed by 7 bases and V by 5 bases; bases with no gene match: 9. CDR3 amino acids: CASSTPGQGAREQYF. The CDR3 DNA reads as TGTGCCAGCAGTACGCCGGGACAGGGGGCGCGGGAGCAGTACTTC.

The V gene is TRBV5-6, the J gene TRBJ2-1; the D gene is possibly TRBD1 (5 bases). Between the trimmed V and J ends, which lost 1 base and 4 bases, there was a span of 18 bases. Germline lookup yields CDR1 SGHDT and CDR2 YYEEEE. This CDR3 is built from 17 residues. The CDR3 reads CASSLRFAGPSYNEQFF. CDR3 nucleotides: TGTGCCAGCAGCTTGAGGTTTGCAGGGCCCTCTTACAATGAGCAGTTCTTC.

V and J are TRBV7-3 and TRBJ2-1; 11 nucleotides align to TRBD1. Trimming cost V 6 bases and J 4 bases; bases outside gene matches: 5. Germline CDR1 SGHTA, CDR2 FQGTGA. This CDR3 is 15 amino acids long. The CDR3 spells CASSTGTGGYNEQFF. The CDR3 nucleotides read TGTGCCAGCAGTACCGGGACAGGGGGTTACAATGAGCAGTTCTTC.

The chain carries TRBV5-1 and TRBJ2-7, with a possible D match to TRBD2 (6 bases). The CDR3 spans 17 residues. The V end was cut by 5 bases, the J end by 2 bases, with 23 bases between. The germline V gene encodes CDR1 SGHRS and CDR2 YFSETQ. For the CDR3, the DNA is TGCGCCAGCAGGCCTTTTTCCGGGACTGCCGCGACCTACGAGCAGTACTTC. Translation: CASRPFSGTAATYEQYF.

The chain couples TRBV28 to TRBJ2-7, with TRBD1 matching over 9 bases. This CDR3 is built from 17 residues. V was clipped by 10 bases and J by 8 bases; unmatched bases: 24. Germline values: CDR1 MDHEN, CDR2 SYDVKM. CDR3 sequence (DNA): TGTGCCACCGAGGGTGAGTTCCCGGGACAGGGTCGAACTCAGCAGTACTTC. It specifies CATEGEFPGQGRTQQYF.

The chain is built from TRBV7-9 and TRBJ1-1; D uncertain. Trimming shortened V by 1 base and J by 7 bases, and 7 bases separated the two germline ends. CDR1 and CDR2 from the germline V gene are SEHNR and FQNEAQ (reference sequence). This CDR3 spans 12 amino acids. The CDR3 is CASSLVGFEAFF. The CDR3 coding sequence is TGTGCCAGCAGCTTAGTCGGATTTGAAGCTTTCTTT.

The chain combines TRBV28 with TRBJ2-7; the D is unclear. Germline V CDR1 and CDR2: MDHEN, SYDVKM. The CDR3 consists of 14 residues. V dropped 4 bases and J dropped 2 bases, with 12 bases sitting between them. CDR3 in amino acids: CASSSSYEPYEQYF. CDR3 nucleotides: TGTGCCAGCAGTTCCAGCTATGAACCCTACGAGCAGTACTTC.

V gene TRBV27 combines with J gene TRBJ2-2; tentatively, D is TRBD2 (7 bases). CDR3 length equals 16 residues. Germline values: CDR1 MNHEY, CDR2 SMNVEV (reference sequence). The V gene lost 4 bases and the J gene lost 1 base, with 13 bases spanning the gap. In DNA form, the CDR3 reads TGTGCCAGCAGTTCCAGCGGGACACTGAACACCGGGGAGCTGTTTTTT. Its translation is CASSSSGTLNTGELFF.

This rearrangement joins TRBV16 to TRBJ1-5; D may be TRBD1 (5 bases). Germline V gene data show CDR1 as KGHSY and CDR2 as FQNENV. The CDR3 extends over 17 amino acids. The germline V and J ends were trimmed by 3 bases and 5 bases, with 20 bases remaining between them. Here the CDR3 DNA reads TGTGCCAGCAGCCAGGAAATACGGGACGTTTCTGATCAGCCCCAGCATTTT. Translation gives CASSQEIRDVSDQPQHF.

The genes are TRBV10-3 and TRBJ2-3; maybe TRBD2 (6 bases). In germline, CDR1 is ENHRY, CDR2 SYGVKD. This CDR3 region has 15 residues. V was cut by 7 bases and J by 1 base, with 15 bases left in between. CDR3 residues: CAITGSAEGTDTQYF. The CDR3 nucleotides read TGTGCCATCACCGGGAGTGCAGAAGGCACAGATACGCAGTATTTT.

The V gene is TRBV6-1, the J gene TRBJ1-3, with TRBD1 matching over 7 bases. The junction had 8 bases not matched to a gene; V was cut back by 1 base and J by 2 bases. CDR3 length equals 17 residues. Germline V gene data show CDR1 as MNHNS and CDR2 as SASEGT. CDR3 amino acids: CASSEDLQGSPGNTIYF. The DNA for the CDR3 is TGTGCCAGCAGTGAAGATCTACAGGGGAGCCCTGGAAACACCATATATTTT.

This rearrangement joins TRBV13 to TRBJ1-3; D is undetermined. From germline, CDR1 is PRHDT and CDR2 FYEKMQ (reference sequence). V lost 8 bases and J 2 bases, leaving 4 bases between the germline ends. This CDR3 has 11 residues. In nucleotides, the CDR3 is TGTGCCAGCGGAACTGGAAACACCATATATTTT. Its protein is CASGTGNTIYF.

The chain has TRBV28 and TRBJ2-2; possible D gene TRBD2, 6 bases. The V end was cut by 3 bases, the J end by 5 bases, with 10 bases between. The germline V gene encodes CDR1 MDHEN and CDR2 SYDVKM. This CDR3 is 14 amino acids long. Here the CDR3 DNA reads TGTGCCAGCAGTTTTGAGGGGAGGACCGGGGAGCTGTTTTTT. This encodes CASSFEGRTGELFF.

Written as DNA, the CDR3 is TGTGCCAGTAGTGGCGATGTGGGTTCGCCCCAGCATTTT. Encoded protein: CASSGDVGSPQHF. This chain connects TRBV19 to TRBJ1-5; D remains unclear. The V and J ends lost 5 bases and 9 bases respectively, with 14 bases between them. CDR3 length: 13 residues. CDR1 is LNHDA and CDR2 is SQIVND in the germline V gene (reference sequence).

This chain uses TRBV15 with TRBJ2-1; 7 bases are shared with TRBD2. V was clipped by 3 bases and J by 6 bases; unmatched bases: 11. Germline-derived CDR1 and CDR2 are LNHNV and YYDKDF (reference sequence). This CDR3 has 16 amino acids. The CDR3 protein is CATSRVGEGPRNEQFF. The CDR3 nucleotides are TGTGCCACCAGCAGGGTAGGGGAGGGCCCCCGCAATGAGCAGTTCTTC.